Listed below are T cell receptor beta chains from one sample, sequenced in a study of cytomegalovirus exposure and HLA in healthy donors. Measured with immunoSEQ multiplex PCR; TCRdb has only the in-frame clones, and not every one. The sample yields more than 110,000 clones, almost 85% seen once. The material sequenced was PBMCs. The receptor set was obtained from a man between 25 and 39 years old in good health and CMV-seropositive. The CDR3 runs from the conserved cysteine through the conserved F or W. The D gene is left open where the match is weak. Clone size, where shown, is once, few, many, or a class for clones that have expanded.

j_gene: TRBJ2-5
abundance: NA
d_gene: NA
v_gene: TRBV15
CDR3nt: TGTGCCACCGGATGGACTGGGGAGACCCAGTACTTC
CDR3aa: CATGWTGETQYF

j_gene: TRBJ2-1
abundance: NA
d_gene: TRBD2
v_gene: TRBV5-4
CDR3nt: TGTGCCAGCAGCTTGGCAGGTACTAGCGGAAAGGATGAGCAGTTCTTC
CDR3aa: CASSLAGTSGKDEQFF

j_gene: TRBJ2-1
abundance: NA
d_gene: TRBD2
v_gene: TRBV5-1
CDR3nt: TGCGCCAGCAGCTTGGAAGCGGGGGGCTACAATGAGCAGTTCTTC
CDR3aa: CASSLEAGGYNEQFF

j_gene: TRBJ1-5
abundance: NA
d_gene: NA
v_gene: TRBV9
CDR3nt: TGTGCCAGCAGCGTAGATCCCCAACAGCCCCAGCATTTT
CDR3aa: CASSVDPQQPQHF

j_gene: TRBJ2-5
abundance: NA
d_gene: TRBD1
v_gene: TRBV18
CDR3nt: TGTGCCAGCTCACCACCCCAAATCGGGACAGCGAAACAAGAGACCCAGTACTTC
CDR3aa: CASSPPQIGTAKQETQYF

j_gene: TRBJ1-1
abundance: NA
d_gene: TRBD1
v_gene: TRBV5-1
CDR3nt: TGCGCCAGCAGCTTGAGACAGGGGAGCACTGAAGCTTTCTTT
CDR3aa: CASSLRQGSTEAFF

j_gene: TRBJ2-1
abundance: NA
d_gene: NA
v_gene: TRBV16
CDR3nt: TGTGCCAGCAGCCCTCAGAATGAGCAGTTCTTC
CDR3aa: CASSPQNEQFF

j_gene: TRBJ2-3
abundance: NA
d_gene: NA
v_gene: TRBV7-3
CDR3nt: TGTGCCAGCAGCTTAAACTACGCCACAGATACGCAGTATTTT
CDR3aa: CASSLNYATDTQYF

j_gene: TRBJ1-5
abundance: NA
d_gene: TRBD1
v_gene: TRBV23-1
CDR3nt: TGCGCCAGCAGTCAAAGGGGGACAGAAGATCAGCCCCAGCATTTT
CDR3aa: CASSQRGTEDQPQHF

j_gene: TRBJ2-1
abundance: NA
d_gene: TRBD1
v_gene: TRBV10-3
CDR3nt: TGTGCCATCAGTGAACAGACAGGGAACTACAATGAGCAGTTCTTC
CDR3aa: CAISEQTGNYNEQFF

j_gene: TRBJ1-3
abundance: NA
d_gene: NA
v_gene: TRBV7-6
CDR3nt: TGTGCCAGCAGCTTAGAAGCTCCAGGGCCCCGTCGAAACACCATATATTTT
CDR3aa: CASSLEAPGPRRNTIYF

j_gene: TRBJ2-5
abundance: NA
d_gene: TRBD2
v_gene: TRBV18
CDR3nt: TGTGCCAGCTCACCACGGGCTAGCGGTGAAGAGACCCAGTACTTC
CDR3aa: CASSPRASGEETQYF

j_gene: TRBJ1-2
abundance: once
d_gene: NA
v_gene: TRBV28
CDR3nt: TGTGCCAGCAGGAGAGTTGACAAAAACTATGGCTACACCTTC
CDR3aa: CASRRVDKNYGYTF

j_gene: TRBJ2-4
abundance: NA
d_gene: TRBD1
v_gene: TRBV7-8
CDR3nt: TGTGCCAGCAGCTTAAATCAGGGGGCTGCCAAAAACATTCAGTACTTC
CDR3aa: CASSLNQGAAKNIQYF

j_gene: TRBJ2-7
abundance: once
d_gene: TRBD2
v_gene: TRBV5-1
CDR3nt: TGCGCCAGCAGCTCGACTAGCGGGGACTACGAGCAGTACTTC
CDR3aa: CASSSTSGDYEQYF

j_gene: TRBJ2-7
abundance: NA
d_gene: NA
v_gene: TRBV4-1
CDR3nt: TGCGCCAGCAGCCCGGGCCTATTAGGAGGCTACGAGCAGTACTTC
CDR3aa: CASSPGLLGGYEQYF